The clone carrying this T cell receptor beta chain appeared once. CDR1 is MGHRA and CDR2 is YSYEKL in the germline V gene. V lost 1 base, J lost 14 bases, and 15 bases lay in between. CDR3 length: 14 residues. Original processing notes: Estimation of nucleated cell counts was performed using reference gene primer amplification. Profiled with immunoSEQ multiplex PCR; TCRdb holds only in-frame clones, not every one. V, J and clone size are those of that table, while D and trimming were read from the DNA. The sample consists of about 240,000 clones, approximately 83% of them appearing once. These data are taken from a study of blood T cell repertoires in COVID-19. On the study more broadly: In each case, the material was cDNA or gDNA derived from T cells, B-cell-depleted T cells, or PBMCs.

The source of this sequence is a woman in her twenties or thirties who had recovered from COVID-19. The chain links TRBV4-1 to TRBJ1-6, with D unresolved. Sample: peripheral blood. The CDR3 nucleotides are TGCGCCAGCAGCCAAGTGTATGAGAAGAGGACCCTCCACTTT. Amino acid sequence: CASSQVYEKRTLHF.